Each of the 17 T cell receptor beta chains below was sequenced from the same sample in a study of blood T cell repertoires in COVID-19. Produced via immunoSEQ multiplex PCR; TCRdb's table is partial and in-frame only. Of 44,000 or so clones listed, 85% to 90% are singletons. What was sequenced was peripheral blood. The receptors were gathered from a human donor in a cohort sampled during active COVID-19.

The chain combines TRBV27 with TRBJ1-5; no clear D. Germline CDR1 and CDR2: MNHEY and SMNVEV (reference sequence). The V gene lost 2 bases and the J gene lost 2 bases, with 4 bases spanning the gap. The CDR3 sequence is 13 residues long. The CDR3 bases are TGTGCCAGCAGTTTACAGGGCAATCAGCCCCAGCATTTT. It is translated as CASSLQGNQPQHF.

CDR3 coding DNA: TGCGCCAGCAGTGGGAGCTTCTCCTACGAGCAGTACTTC. Translation gives CASSGSFSYEQYF. The chain is built from TRBV10-2 and TRBJ2-7, with D unclear. The V gene's germline CDR1 is WSHSY and CDR2 SAAADI. The CDR3 totals 13 residues. The V end was cut by 4 bases, the J end by 0 bases, with 7 bases between.

The rearrangement joins TRBV5-1 to TRBJ2-1, with TRBD1 identical over 9 bases. This CDR3 region has 18 residues. V was clipped by 4 bases and J by 0 bases; unmatched bases: 11. Germline V lookup: CDR1 SGHRS, CDR2 YFSETQ. The CDR3 region is CASSPTLGGQGSYNEQFF. The DNA of the CDR3 is TGCGCCAGCAGCCCGACTCTCGGGGGACAGGGCTCCTACAATGAGCAGTTCTTC.

This chain connects TRBV2 to TRBJ2-3; D perhaps matches TRBD2 (5 bases). Per the germline V gene, CDR1 is SNHLY and CDR2 is FYNNEI. CDR3 length: 14 amino acids. The ends were cut back, 5 bases at V and 4 bases at J, with 13 bases in the middle. In nucleotides, the CDR3 is TGTGCCAGCAGTCGCGAAGCGGACTCAGATACGCAGTATTTT. The encoded protein is CASSREADSDTQYF.

J is TRBJ1-4 and V is TRBV5-6; weak D call: TRBD1 (5 bases). V was cut by 0 bases and J by 7 bases, with 10 bases left in between. The CDR3 has 14 amino acids. CDR1 and CDR2 (germline): SGHDT, YYEEEE. CDR3 coding DNA: TGTGCCAGCAGCTTGGGCCCTAGGGGTGAAAAACTGTTTTTT. This gives the protein CASSLGPRGEKLFF.

The chain couples TRBV30 to TRBJ2-7, with 8 bases aligning to TRBD1. The germline gives CDR1 GTSNPN, CDR2 SVGIG (reference sequence). The CDR3 is made up of 13 amino acids. Trimming at V came to 4 bases and at J to 7 bases, leaving 9 bases not matched to a gene. The CDR3 loop reads CAWTPDREWEQYF. CDR3 nucleotides: TGTGCCTGGACCCCGGACAGGGAGTGGGAGCAGTACTTC.

This chain joins TRBV5-6 and TRBJ1-5; weak D call: TRBD1 (5 bases). V lost 1 base and J lost 5, with 10 bases in between. CDR3 length: 14 amino acids. Germline V gene sequence: CDR1 SGHDT, CDR2 YYEEEE. The CDR3 region has the DNA TGTGCCAGCAGCTTGAGAGACAGCCATCAGCCCCAGCATTTT. As protein: CASSLRDSHQPQHF.

J is TRBJ2-7 and V is TRBV11-3, with 10 bases fitting TRBD1. CDR3 length equals 14 residues. V was clipped by 5 bases and J by 7 bases; unmatched bases: 8. Germline CDR1 and CDR2: SGHNT and YENEEA. The CDR3 DNA sequence: TGTGCCAGCAGCGCTAGAGGGACAGGGGAAGAGCAGTACTTC. Residues: CASSARGTGEEQYF.

The chain is built from TRBV29-1 and TRBJ1-6; no definite D call. Germline lookup yields CDR1 SQVTM and CDR2 ANQGSEA. The CDR3 spans 13 residues. Deletions cut 4 bases from V and 7 bases from J, with 11 bases between. The CDR3 nucleotides are TGCAGCGTTGCGGACCGAGGGAATTCACCCCTCCACTTT. Translated: CSVADRGNSPLHF.

This clone was seen a handful of times. The DNA of the CDR3 is TGTGCCATCAGGGACAGCCTCGATATCTATGGCTACACCTTC. Amino acid sequence: CAIRDSLDIYGYTF. The rearrangement uses TRBV10-3 and TRBJ1-2; a possible D gene is TRBD1 (6 bases). Germline V CDR1 and CDR2: ENHRY, SYGVKD. This CDR3 has 14 amino acids. Trimming stripped 6 bases from V and 4 bases from J, with 15 bases between.

V gene TRBV6-1 combines with J gene TRBJ2-7; 8 bases line up with TRBD1. CDR1 MNHNS and CDR2 SASEGT come from the germline V gene. Trimming took 4 bases from V and 9 from J; bases not matched to a gene: 17. This CDR3 is 16 amino acids long. The DNA of the CDR3 is TGTGCCAGCAGTGGCCGCGAGACAGGGGCCCGCTATGGGCAGTACTTC. Translated: CASSGRETGARYGQYF.

This chain links TRBV6-1 with TRBJ1-5; 8 bases map to TRBD1. In germline, CDR1 is MNHNS, CDR2 SASEGT. Trimming removed 1 base from V and 7 bases from J; junction bases left unmatched: 6. The CDR3 has 15 residues. The CDR3 nucleotides are TGTGCCAGCAGTGAAGGTGACAGGGGAGGGCAGCCCCAGCATTTT. It codes for CASSEGDRGGQPQHF.

The sample holds a few counts of this clone. The chain couples TRBV7-3 to TRBJ1-1; D is perhaps TRBD1 (5 bases). Trimming cost V 5 bases and J 8 bases, with 21 bases left between them. CDR1 is SGHTA and CDR2 is FQGTGA in the germline V gene. The CDR3 spans 15 residues. CDR3 protein: CASSAGQYGGEEAFF. CDR3 DNA sequence: TGTGCCAGCAGCGCGGGCCAGTATGGAGGGGAAGAAGCTTTCTTT.

This chain connects TRBV9 to TRBJ2-1, with 12 bases identical to TRBD2. The ends lost 3 bases at V and 1 base at J; junction bases unmatched: 11. CDR3 size: 19 residues. The germline V gene encodes CDR1 SGDLS and CDR2 YYNGEE. Written as DNA, the CDR3 is TGTGCCAGCAGCGCAGCTACGTCCGGGACTAGCGGGTCCTACAATGAGCAGTTCTTC. Its protein is CASSAATSGTSGSYNEQFF.

The chain joins TRBV29-1 to TRBJ2-7; 12 bases are shared with TRBD1. The J segment lost 3 bases and the V segment lost 5 bases, leaving 8 bases of the junction unmatched. The CDR3 spans 15 residues. The germline gives CDR1 SQVTM, CDR2 ANQGSEA. The CDR3 coding sequence is TGCAGCGTTAGTAAGGGACAGGGGGCGGGCTACGAGCAGTACTTC. Amino acid sequence: CSVSKGQGAGYEQYF.

This clone was recorded once. V and J are TRBV15 and TRBJ2-3, with TRBD2 matching over 7 bases. There are 15 residues in the CDR3. Germline lookup yields CDR1 LNHNV and CDR2 YYDKDF (reference sequence). Losses at the gene ends were 9 bases for V and 7 bases for J; bases not matched to a gene: 16. This CDR3 reads CATSPPRGFSNTQYF. CDR3 bases: TGTGCCACAAGCCCACCGCGGGGGTTCTCGAATACGCAGTATTTT.

V is TRBV5-1 and J is TRBJ1-5; 11 bases are shared with TRBD1. Germline CDR1 SGHRS, CDR2 YFSETQ. Trimming took 3 bases from V and 6 from J; bases not matched to a gene: 2. There are 14 residues in the CDR3. The chain's CDR3 is CASSWGQGGQPQHF. The DNA for the CDR3 is TGCGCCAGCAGCTGGGGACAGGGGGGTCAGCCCCAGCATTTT. Looking up the rest from reference TRBV5-1 and TRBJ1-5 gives the full variable domain: KAGVTQTPRYLIKTRGQQVTLSCSPISGHRSVSWYQQTPGQGLQFLFEYFSETQRNKGNFPGRFSGRQFSNSRSEMNVSTLELGDSALYLCASSWGQGGQPQHFGDGTRLSIL.